This T cell receptor (beta chain) was retrieved from a study of OX40 agonist ivuxolimab in advanced cancers. The overall study: With ivuxolimab, an agonistic anti-OX40 (CD134) antibody, patients were treated. Study-wide findings and caveats: Which antigen the expanded peripheral T cells recognized is unknown. It was also the case that some nonresponders had low normalized T-cell clonal expansion.

Germline trimming cut 6 bases from V and 4 bases from J; bases unmatched to any gene: 8. From germline, CDR1 is MNHEY and CDR2 SMNVEV (reference sequence). The CDR3 runs 14 residues. Points on this clone: Antigen unknown.

Profiled with immunoSEQ multiplex PCR; TCRdb holds only in-frame clones, not every one. The sample carries around 19,000 clones, approximately 83% recorded once. The specimen was CD4+ or CD8+ T cells sorted from blood, collected in a trial of the OX40 agonist ivuxolimab. The chain uses TRBV27 and TRBJ1-1; 7 nucleotides line up with TRBD1. This clonotype was sampled from an adult with an advanced solid tumor such as melanoma, head and neck, liver or kidney cancer. The DNA of the CDR3 is TGTGCCAGCAGGCCTAGACAGGGCGGCACTGAAGCTTTCTTT. Its protein is CASRPRQGGTEAFF.